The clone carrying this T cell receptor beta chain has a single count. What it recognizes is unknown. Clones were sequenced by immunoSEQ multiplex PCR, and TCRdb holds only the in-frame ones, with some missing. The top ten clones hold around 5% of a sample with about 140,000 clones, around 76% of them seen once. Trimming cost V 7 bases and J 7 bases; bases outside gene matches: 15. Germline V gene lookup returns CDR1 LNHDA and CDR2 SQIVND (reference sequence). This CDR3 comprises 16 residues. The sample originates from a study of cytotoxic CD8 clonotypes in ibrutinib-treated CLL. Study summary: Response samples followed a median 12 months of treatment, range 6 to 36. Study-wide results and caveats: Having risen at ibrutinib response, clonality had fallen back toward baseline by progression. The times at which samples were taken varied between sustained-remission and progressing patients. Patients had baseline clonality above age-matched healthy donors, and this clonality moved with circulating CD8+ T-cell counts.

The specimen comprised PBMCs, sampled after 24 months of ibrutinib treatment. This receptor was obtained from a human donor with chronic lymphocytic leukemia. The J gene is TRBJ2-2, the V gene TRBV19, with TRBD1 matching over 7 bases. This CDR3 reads CASTPYGQGVVGELFF. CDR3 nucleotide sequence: TGTGCCAGTACCCCCTATGGGCAGGGGGTTGTCGGGGAGCTGTTTTTT.